The clone carrying this TCR beta chain was picked up a small number of times. The antigen is undetermined. These data originate in a study of T-cell memory formation after mild COVID-19. Looking at the study overall: TCR clusters showed largely donor specificity. Study results and limitations: Whereas later expanders leaned CD4+, clones contracting day 15 to 85 showed a balanced CD4/CD8 makeup. Pre-infection memory harbored some responding clones, suggesting cross-reactive memory joined.

MiXCR was run by TCRdb on the 5' RACE reads, yielding one entry per CDR3 protein. The sample carries some 64,000 distinct CDR3 sequences, over 8.5% recorded once. The sequencing input was PBMCs or a T cell subset sorted from them (not recorded which). The clonotype comes from a man aged 18-30 years who had mild COVID-19 (a few samples of this study predate the infection). Cell type and time point are not known.

CDR3 in DNA: TGTGCCTGGAGGGGTTCTTACACAGATACGCAGTATTTT. Encoded protein: CAWRGSYTDTQYF. The chain links TRBV30 to TRBJ2-3; D is undetermined. Germline-derived CDR1 and CDR2 are GTSNPN and SVGIG (reference sequence). The V and J ends lost 3 bases and 2 bases respectively, with 9 bases between them. The CDR3 consists of 13 residues.